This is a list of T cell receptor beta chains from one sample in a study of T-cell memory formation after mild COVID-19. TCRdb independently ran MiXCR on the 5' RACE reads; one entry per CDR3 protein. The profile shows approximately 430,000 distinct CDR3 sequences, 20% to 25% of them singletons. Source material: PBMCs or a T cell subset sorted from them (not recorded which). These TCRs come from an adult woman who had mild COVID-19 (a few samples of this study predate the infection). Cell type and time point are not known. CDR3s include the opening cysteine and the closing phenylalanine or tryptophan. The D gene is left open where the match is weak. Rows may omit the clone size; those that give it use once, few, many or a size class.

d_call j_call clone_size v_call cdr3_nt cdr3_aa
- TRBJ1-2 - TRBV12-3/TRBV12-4 TGTGCCAGCAGTCCTTCTTTACTTGGGGATGGCTACACCTTC CASSPSLLGDGYTF
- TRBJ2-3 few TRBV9 TGTGCCAGCAGCGTTTCGGACACAGATACGCAGTATTTT CASSVSDTDTQYF
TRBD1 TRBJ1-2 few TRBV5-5 TGTGCCAGCAGCCCTACGAATGGACAGGCCGAGGGGTATGGCTACACCTTC CASSPTNGQAEGYGYTF
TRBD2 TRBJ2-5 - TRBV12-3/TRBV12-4 TGTGCCAGCAGCCAATTAGCGGGGCCCCGGTACTTC CASSQLAGPRYF
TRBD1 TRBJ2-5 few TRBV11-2 TGTGCCAGCAGTTCCGGGACAGCTTACGAAGAGACCCAGTACTTC CASSSGTAYEETQYF
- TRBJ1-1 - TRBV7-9 TGTGCCAGCAGCGTTGGTCGCACTGAAGCTTTCTTT CASSVGRTEAFF
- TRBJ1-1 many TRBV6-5 TGTGCCAGCAGCAATATGAACACTGAAGCTTTCTTT CASSNMNTEAFF
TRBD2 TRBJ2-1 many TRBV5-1 TGCGCCAGCAGCTTGGCGGGGGGAATCGGCAATGAGCAGTTCTTC CASSLAGGIGNEQFF
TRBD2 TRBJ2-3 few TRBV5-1 TGCGCCAGCAAGGGATCTTTACTAGCGGTTTCAGATACGCAGTATTTT CASKGSLLAVSDTQYF
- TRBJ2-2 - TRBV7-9 TGTGCCAGCAGCTTTCCCCTACGGGGAGCGGTGGACCTCGGGGAGCTGTTTTTT CASSFPLRGAVDLGELFF
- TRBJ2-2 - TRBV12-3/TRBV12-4 TGTGCCAGCAGACGGAGGGTAGCGGAGAACACCGGGGAGCTGTTTTTT CASRRRVAENTGELFF
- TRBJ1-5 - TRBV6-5 TGTGCCAGCAGGCCCACAGGGTTGTACGGGTTGAGCAATCAGCCCCAGCATTTT CASRPTGLYGLSNQPQHF
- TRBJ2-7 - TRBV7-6 TGTGCCAGCAGCTTAGGTGCGGTCGGGAGCTCCTACGAGCAGTACTTC CASSLGAVGSSYEQYF
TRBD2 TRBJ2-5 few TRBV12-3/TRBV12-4 TGTGCCAGCAGTTTGACCACTCTGCCACTAGCGGGAGTGGAGACCCAGTACTTC CASSLTTLPLAGVETQYF
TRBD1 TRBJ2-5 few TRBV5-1 TGCGCCAGCAGCTTGGACAGGGGGCGAATTCGAGAGACCCAGTACTTC CASSLDRGRIRETQYF
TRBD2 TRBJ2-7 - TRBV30 TGTGCCTGGAGTGTACCTAGCGGGGCCTACGAGCAGTACTTC CAWSVPSGAYEQYF
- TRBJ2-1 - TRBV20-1 TGCAGTGCTAGGATGGCATACAATGAGCAGTTCTTC CSARMAYNEQFF
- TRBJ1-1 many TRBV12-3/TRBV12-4 TGTGCCAGCAGTTTAAGCACTGAAGCTTTCTTT CASSLSTEAFF
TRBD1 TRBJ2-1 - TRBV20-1 TGCAGTGCCAGGGGGCCGTCCTGGGAGCAGTTCTTC CSARGPSWEQFF
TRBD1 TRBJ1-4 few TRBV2 TGTGCCAGCAGTGGGACAGGAACTAATGAAAAACTGTTTTTT CASSGTGTNEKLFF
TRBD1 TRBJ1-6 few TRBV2 TGTGCCAGCAGCGCCGGGACAGGGGCTTCACCCCTCCACTTT CASSAGTGASPLHF
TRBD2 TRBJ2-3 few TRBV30 TGTGCCTGGAGTCCTAGCGGGAGAGATACGCAGTATTTT CAWSPSGRDTQYF
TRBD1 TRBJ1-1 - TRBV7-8 TGTGCCAGCAGCTTAGAGGGACAGACCTACAGGACTGAAGCTTTCTTT CASSLEGQTYRTEAFF
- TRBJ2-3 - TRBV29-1 TGCAGCGTTGATGATAGGGTGCTTAGCACAGATACGCAGTATTTT CSVDDRVLSTDTQYF
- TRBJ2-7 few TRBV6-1 TGTGCCACTCGCGAGGCCTACGAGCAGTACTTC CATREAYEQYF
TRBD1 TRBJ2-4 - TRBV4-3 TGCGCCAGCAGCCCCGACAGGGCCACCCTAAGCATTCAGTACTTC CASSPDRATLSIQYF
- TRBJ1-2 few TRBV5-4 TGTGCCAGCAGCCCAGAAGTCCTAAACTATGGCTACACCTTC CASSPEVLNYGYTF
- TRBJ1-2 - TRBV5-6 TGTGCCAGCAGCTCGGGGGATGGCTACACCTTC CASSSGDGYTF
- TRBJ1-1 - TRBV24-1 TGTGCCACCAGTGATGGGGGTAGGAACACTGAAGCTTTCTTT CATSDGGRNTEAFF
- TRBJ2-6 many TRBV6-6 TGTGCCAGCAGTCCCCCGGGACGGCCGAACTCTGGGGCCAACGTCCTGACTTTC CASSPPGRPNSGANVLTF
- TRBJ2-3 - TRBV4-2 TGTGCCAGCCGACAAGGGGGGAGGGCCTCGAGAGATACGCAGTATTTT CASRQGGRASRDTQYF
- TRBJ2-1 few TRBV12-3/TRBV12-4 TGTGCCAGCACCGCTGACTCTCGCAATGAGCAGTTCTTC CASTADSRNEQFF
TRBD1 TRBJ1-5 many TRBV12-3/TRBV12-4 TGTGCCAGCAGTTTTGGCGGGACAGGGGGCAATCAGCCCCAGCATTTT CASSFGGTGGNQPQHF
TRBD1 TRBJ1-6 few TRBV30 TGTGCCTGGATGAGGGGGCAAGTAAATTCACCCCTCCACTTT CAWMRGQVNSPLHF
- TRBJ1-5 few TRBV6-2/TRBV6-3 TGTGCCAGCAGTTATGGAGTTGGGGAATCTGGCCGTCAGCCCCAGCATTTT CASSYGVGESGRQPQHF
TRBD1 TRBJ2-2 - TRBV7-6 TGTGCCAGCAGCTTAGGTGTAGGGGGCGACACCGGGGAGCTGTTTTTT CASSLGVGGDTGELFF
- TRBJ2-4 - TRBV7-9 TGTGCCAGCAGCTTAGTCCCGGAAAACATTCAGTACTTC CASSLVPENIQYF